The text below deals with one T cell receptor beta chain. The sample belongs to a study of long-term antiretroviral therapy in people with HIV. Researchers ran immunoSEQ v3.0 at survey level. Method: immunoSEQ multiplex PCR; TCRdb's copy keeps in-frame clones and lacks some. This table has about 24,000 clones, approximately 80% appearing once. This CDR3 is 15 amino acids long. Per germline, CDR1 SGHRS and CDR2 YFSETQ. Trimming took off 5 bases at V and 3 bases at J, with 18 bases between the two ends. The source is a young man with HIV. The chain links TRBV5-1 to TRBJ2-7; possible D gene TRBD1, 6 bases. The sample here was unsorted PBMCs, taken around 4.3 years after starting antiretroviral therapy. The CDR3 bases are TGCGCCAGCAGACTAAATACAGGGCCGTTCTACGAGCAGTACTTC. Encoded protein: CASRLNTGPFYEQYF.